The 18 T cell receptor beta chains listed next were all sequenced from one sample in a study of Ad26.COV2.S vaccination and SARS-CoV-2 variants. Assay: immunoSEQ multiplex PCR; the TCRdb copy retains only in-frame clones and omits some. Of 380,000 or so clones in the sample, roughly four fifths were seen once. Treatment described: roughly 18 received Ad26.COV2.S at low or high dose, single or two shots; 5 received placebo; per-sample allocation not given. Each sample was drawn 63 days after the first injection (of vaccine or placebo). The specimen was peripheral blood, collected in a trial of Ad26.COV2.S vaccine versus placebo. These TCRs come from a person between 18 and 65 years old who received the Ad26.COV2.S COVID-19 vaccine or a placebo.

The V gene is TRBV19, the J gene TRBJ1-5; TRBD1 matches at 7 bases. This CDR3 has 19 residues. Germline V CDR1 and CDR2: LNHDA, SQIVND (reference sequence). Trimming took 4 bases from V and 0 from J; bases not matched to a gene: 15. CDR3 coding DNA: TGTGCCAGTAGTAGGGGGACAGCCAGCAGAGGAGATAGCAATCAGCCCCAGCATTTT. Residues: CASSRGTASRGDSNQPQHF.

This sequence joins TRBV9 and TRBJ2-5; TRBD2 matches 10 bases. In germline, CDR1 is SGDLS, CDR2 YYNGEE. The CDR3 totals 16 residues. V was pared by 3 bases and J by 5 bases, with 10 bases of the junction left unmatched. The CDR3 protein is CASSGGLAGVQETQYF. The CDR3 nucleotides are TGTGCCAGCAGCGGAGGCCTAGCGGGAGTACAGGAGACCCAGTACTTC. Based on the CDR3 plus reference TRBV9 and TRBJ2-5, the full variable domain is DSGVTQTPKHLITATGQRVTLRCSPRSGDLSVYWYQQSLDQGLQFLIQYYNGEERAKGNILERFSAQQFPDLHSELNLSSLELGDSALYFCASSGGLAGVQETQYFGPGTRLLVL.

The DNA for the CDR3 is TGTGCCAGCTCACCACGGACTAGCGGGGAGGCAGATACGCAGTATTTT. Protein product: CASSPRTSGEADTQYF. The rearrangement joins TRBV18 to TRBJ2-3, with 12 bases fitting TRBD2. The length of the CDR3 is 16 residues. In germline, CDR1 is KGHSH, CDR2 LQKENI. The V segment lost 1 base and the J segment 4 bases; nucleotides outside the gene matches: 3.

The rearrangement joins TRBV5-1 to TRBJ2-3; no firm D call. The CDR3 loop spans 15 amino acids. The germline V gene has CDR1 SGHRS and CDR2 YFSETQ. V lost 1 base and J 4 bases, leaving 13 bases between the germline ends. The CDR3 reads CASSLQAQLADTQYF. The CDR3 nucleotides are TGCGCCAGCAGCTTGCAGGCCCAGCTCGCAGATACGCAGTATTTT.

The chain is built from TRBV3-1 (or the pseudogene TRBV3-2) and TRBJ2-7, with D hard to call. This CDR3 region has 16 residues. Per the germline V gene, CDR1 is LGHDT and CDR2 is YNNKEL (reference sequence). Trimming cost V 3 bases and J 0 bases, with 15 bases left between them. The CDR3 region has the DNA TGTGCCAGCAGCCAGAACACTTTCCGAAGCTCCTACGAGCAGTACTTC. Protein sequence: CASSQNTFRSSYEQYF.

The rearrangement joins TRBV4-1 to TRBJ2-7; 9 positions agree with TRBD1. This CDR3 is built from 15 residues. Looked up from germline, CDR1 is MGHRA and CDR2 is YSYEKL. J was trimmed by 9 bases and V by 2 bases; bases with no gene match: 11. The CDR3 reads CASSQPGQGEVRQYF. The DNA for the CDR3 is TGCGCCAGCAGCCAACCGGGACAGGGTGAGGTTCGGCAGTACTTC.

This chain connects TRBV5-5 to TRBJ2-2; tentatively, D is TRBD1 (6 bases). V dropped 4 bases and J dropped 7 bases, with 14 bases sitting between them. In germline, CDR1 is SGHKS, CDR2 YYEKEE (reference sequence). CDR3 size: 14 residues. The CDR3 region is CASSTLGGGGELFF. CDR3 DNA sequence: TGTGCCAGCAGCACGCTAGGGGGTGGCGGGGAGCTGTTTTTT.

V is TRBV6-5 and J is TRBJ1-2; 11 bases align to TRBD1. CDR3 length equals 15 residues. From germline, CDR1 is MNHEY and CDR2 SVGAGI. V was clipped by 2 bases and J by 7 bases; unmatched bases: 6. CDR3 bases: TGTGCCAGCAGTTACGTCGGACAGGGGGCGTTTGGCTACACCTTC. It encodes CASSYVGQGAFGYTF.

V gene TRBV20-1 combines with J gene TRBJ1-3; D gene ambiguous. Germline values: CDR1 DFQATT, CDR2 SNEGSKA (reference sequence). The CDR3 consists of 11 residues. Trimming took 5 bases from V and 0 from J, leaving 2 bases between them. The CDR3 is CSAPSGNTIYF. DNA for the CDR3: TGCAGTGCTCCCTCTGGAAACACCATATATTTT.

The V and J genes are TRBV19 and TRBJ1-1; 9 nucleotides agree with TRBD1. V trimming: 5 bases; J trimming: 1 base; junction bases outside the gene matches: 5. The CDR3 spans 15 residues. The germline CDR1 and CDR2 sequences are LNHDA and SQIVND (reference sequence). CDR3 protein: CASSLQGARNTEAFF. DNA for the CDR3: TGTGCCAGTAGTCTACAGGGGGCGCGGAACACTGAAGCTTTCTTT.

The J gene is TRBJ2-5, the V gene TRBV5-4; the match to TRBD2 covers 9 bases. The CDR3 consists of 16 residues. V was clipped by 4 bases and J by 4 bases; unmatched bases: 11. Germline loops: CDR1 SGHNT, CDR2 YYREEE (reference sequence). In DNA form, the CDR3 reads TGTGCCAGCAGCCTCAAGTTTAGCGGGAGTGGAGAGACCCAGTACTTC. Amino acid sequence: CASSLKFSGSGETQYF.

CDR3 sequence: CASSYGQNYGYTF. Here the CDR3 DNA reads TGTGCCAGCAGTTACGGACAGAACTATGGCTACACCTTC. The gene calls are TRBV5-8 and TRBJ1-2; D might be TRBD1 (6 bases). V lost 5 bases to trimming and J lost 2 bases, with 10 bases between them. The CDR3 has 13 residues. Looked up from germline, CDR1 is SGHTS and CDR2 is YDEGEE.

The chain is built from TRBV5-1 and TRBJ2-2; the D gene is possibly TRBD1 (7 bases). The CDR3 is 15 residues long. Trimming took 4 bases from V and 6 from J, leaving 16 bases between them. Per germline, CDR1 SGHRS and CDR2 YFSETQ. CDR3 DNA sequence: TGCGCCAGCAGCCTTAGACAGGGAGGCGCCGGGGAGCTGTTTTTT. Protein product: CASSLRQGGAGELFF.

This clone has only one observation. The gene calls are TRBV6-5 and TRBJ2-7; 9 nucleotides line up with TRBD2. Germline-derived CDR1 and CDR2 are MNHEY and SVGAGI. V gave up 0 bases and J gave up 4 bases; unmatched junction bases: 4. The CDR3 runs 15 residues. This CDR3 is CASSYSGLAPYEQYF. The CDR3, as DNA: TGTGCCAGCAGTTACTCGGGACTAGCACCTTACGAGCAGTACTTC.

The chain couples TRBV18 to TRBJ1-5, with D hard to call. The V end lost 2 bases, the J end lost 1 base, and 3 bases lay between the germline ends. Looked up from germline, CDR1 is KGHSH and CDR2 is LQKENI. The CDR3 contains 13 residues. CDR3 in DNA: TGTGCCAGCTCACCAGAAAGCAATCAGCCCCAGCATTTT. Residues: CASSPESNQPQHF.

The J gene is TRBJ2-7, the V gene TRBV15; 7 bases map to TRBD1. V was clipped by 8 bases and J by 3 bases; unmatched bases: 10. Germline V gene data show CDR1 as LNHNV and CDR2 as YYDKDF (reference sequence). The CDR3 covers 14 residues. The CDR3, as DNA: TGTGCCACCTCGACGGACAGGAGGAACTACGAGCAGTACTTC. Translation gives CATSTDRRNYEQYF.

The rearrangement links TRBV19 to TRBJ2-7; 10 positions match TRBD2. V gave up 5 bases and J gave up 6 bases; unmatched junction bases: 7. Per germline, CDR1 LNHDA and CDR2 SQIVND (reference sequence). The CDR3 has 14 amino acids. The CDR3 coding sequence is TGTGCCAGTAGTCCTAGCGGGAGACGGCCCGAGCAGTACTTC. Its protein is CASSPSGRRPEQYF.

This chain links TRBV12-5 with TRBJ2-5; 7 bases align to TRBD1. From germline, CDR1 is LGHNT and CDR2 FRNRAP. This CDR3 is built from 13 residues. The J segment lost 4 bases and the V segment lost 7 bases, leaving 6 bases of the junction unmatched. Here the CDR3 reads CASVKTGPETQYF. CDR3 bases: TGTGCTAGTGTTAAGACAGGGCCAGAGACCCAGTACTTC. The complete variable domain, with remaining parts taken from reference TRBV12-5 and TRBJ2-5, reads DARVTQTPRHKVTEMGQEVTMRCQPILGHNTVFWYRQTMMQGLELLAYFRNRAPLDDSGMPKDRFSAEMPDATLATLKIQPSEPRDSAVYFCASVKTGPETQYFGPGTRLLVL.